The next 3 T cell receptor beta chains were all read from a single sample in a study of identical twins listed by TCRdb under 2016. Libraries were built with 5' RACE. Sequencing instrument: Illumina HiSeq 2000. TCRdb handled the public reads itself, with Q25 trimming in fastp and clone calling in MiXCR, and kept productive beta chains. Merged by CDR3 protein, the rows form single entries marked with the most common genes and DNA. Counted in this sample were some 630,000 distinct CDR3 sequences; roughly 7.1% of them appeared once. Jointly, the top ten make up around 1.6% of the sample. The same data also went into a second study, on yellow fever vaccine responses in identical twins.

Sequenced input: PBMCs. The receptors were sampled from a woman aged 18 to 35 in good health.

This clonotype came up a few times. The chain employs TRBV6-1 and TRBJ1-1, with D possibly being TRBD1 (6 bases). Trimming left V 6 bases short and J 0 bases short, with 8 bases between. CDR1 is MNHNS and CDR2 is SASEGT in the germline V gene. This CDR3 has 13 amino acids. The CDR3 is CASRTGMNTEAFF. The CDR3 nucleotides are TGTGCCAGCAGAACAGGGATGAACACTGAAGCTTTCTTT.

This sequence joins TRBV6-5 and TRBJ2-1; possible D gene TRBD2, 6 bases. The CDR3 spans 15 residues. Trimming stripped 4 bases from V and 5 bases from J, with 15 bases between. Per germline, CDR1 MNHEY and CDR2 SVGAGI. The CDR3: CASSFAPGLDNEQFF. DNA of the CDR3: TGTGCCAGCAGTTTCGCGCCGGGACTTGACAATGAGCAGTTCTTC.

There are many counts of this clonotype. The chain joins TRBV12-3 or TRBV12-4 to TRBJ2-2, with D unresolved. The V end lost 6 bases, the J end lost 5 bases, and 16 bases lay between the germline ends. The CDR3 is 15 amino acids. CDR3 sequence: CASSPPRRTTGELFF. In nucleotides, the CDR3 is TGTGCCAGCAGCCCTCCCCGGCGGACGACCGGGGAGCTGTTTTTT.